These 2 T cell receptor beta chains share one sample of origin, sequenced in a study of tumor-infiltrating lymphocytes in primary liver carcinoma. Co-extraction of RNA and DNA was performed on roughly 17-32 mg of unsorted bulk tissue. Starting material of about 480 ng total RNA yielded TCR beta cDNA via a constant-region primer. Three-round nested multiplex PCR performed with slightly modified ARM-PCR produced the TCR beta libraries. A C-beta reverse primer was combined with TRBV1-TRBV30 forward primers in the first two PCR rounds, and each round had approximately 10 cycles. MiXCR, applied by TCRdb to the multiplex PCR reads, yields one record per CDR3 protein. The sample holds approximately 20,000 distinct CDR3 sequences; over 75% are singletons and the top ten take 40%. The sequenced sample was liver tumor tissue from sampling region 1. Subset reported: tumor region T1, superior pole. The receptors stem from a woman aged 30 to 39 with primary liver carcinoma and hepatitis B virus infection.

As regards this clonotype: The final CDR3 position lacks the conserved phenylalanine or tryptophan, pointing to a likely read error. The chain couples TRBV11-3 to TRBJ2-7, with TRBD1 matching over 8 bases. CDR3 size: 15 residues. The V segment lost 6 bases and the J segment 2 bases; nucleotides outside the gene matches: 9. Per the germline V gene, CDR1 is SGHNT and CDR2 is YENEEA. This CDR3 is CASSFGTGTAYEQYS. As DNA, the CDR3 is TGTGCCAGCAGTTTCGGGACAGGTACAGCCTACGAGCAGTACTCC.

A note on this clonotype: Since the CDR3 does not end with the conserved phenylalanine or tryptophan, this likely comes from a read error. The DNA is omitted, as the CDR3 cannot be located on it reliably, and the CDR3 follows TCRdb's listing. The chain carries TRBV11-3 and TRBJ2-1; the DNA was not used to check the table's D call, TRBD2. The CDR3 totals 15 residues, both ends included. The V gene's germline CDR1 is SGHNT and CDR2 YENEEA. The CDR3 loop is CAGSRLAEGGYEQII.